Reported below is one T cell receptor (beta chain). The antigen is unknown. This entry belongs to a study of T-cell memory formation after mild COVID-19. Study-wide findings and caveats: Balance between CD4 and CD8 was seen in clones contracting day 15 to 85, and a CD4+ lean was seen in later expanders. Cross-reactive memory appears to have joined, as suggested by some responding clones showing up in pre-infection memory.

A 5'RACE reaction primed in the constant segment made cDNA libraries of TCR alpha and TCR beta, and these carried sample barcodes and UMIs. TCRdb analysed the 5' RACE reads with MiXCR anew, one entry per CDR3 protein. Of hundreds of thousands of distinct CDR3 sequences listed, around 15% are singletons. The CDR3 covers 16 residues. V lost 2 bases and J lost 1, with 11 bases in between. Sequencing was performed on PBMCs or a T cell subset sorted from them (not recorded which). The V and J genes are TRBV12-3 or TRBV12-4 and TRBJ1-4; no reliable D call. The clonotype originates from a man younger than 35 who had mild COVID-19 (a few samples of this study predate the infection). Cell type and time point are not known. CDR3 sequence: CASSLLGPGTNEKLFF. CDR3 nucleotide sequence: TGTGCCAGCAGTTTATTGGGCCCAGGAACTAATGAAAAACTGTTTTTT.